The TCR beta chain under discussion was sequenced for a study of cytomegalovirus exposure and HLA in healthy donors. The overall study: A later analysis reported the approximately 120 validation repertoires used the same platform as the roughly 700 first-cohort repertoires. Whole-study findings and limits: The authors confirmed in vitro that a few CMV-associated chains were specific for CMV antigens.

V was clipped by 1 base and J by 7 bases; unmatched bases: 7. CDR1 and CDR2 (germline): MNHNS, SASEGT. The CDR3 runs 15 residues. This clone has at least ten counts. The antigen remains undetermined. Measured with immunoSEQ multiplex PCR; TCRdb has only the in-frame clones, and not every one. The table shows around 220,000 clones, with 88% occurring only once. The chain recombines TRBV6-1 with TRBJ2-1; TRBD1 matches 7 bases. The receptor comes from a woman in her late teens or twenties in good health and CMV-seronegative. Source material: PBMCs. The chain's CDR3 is CASSEETGSRNEQFF. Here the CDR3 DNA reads TGTGCCAGCAGTGAAGAGACAGGGAGCCGGAATGAGCAGTTCTTC.